The sequence of this T cell receptor beta chain was determined in a study of T cell responses to AZD1222 COVID-19 vaccine (dated by TCRdb to 2020 to 2022). For the study in its entirety: AZD1222 recipients whose second dose came at about 4 weeks and those whose second dose came at about 12 weeks were combined into one group, since spike-specific TCR depth and breadth did not differ between the two schedules. TCR sequencing was performed for about 240 trial participants, of whom about 200 were given two doses of AZD1222 and 26 were given two doses of MenACWY control vaccine. Trial participants were enrolled by age into subgroups of 18-55, 56-69 and 70-plus years, and around 150, 29 and 61 TCR-sequenced participants, respectively, were included in these subgroups.

The CDR3 regions of human TCRbeta chains were analyzed by immunosequencing. From the authors' description of their analysis: Repertoire TCRs were checked for matches against a reference library of SARS-CoV-2-specific TCRs that had been generated using the MIRA antigen-specificity platform. Breadth was defined as the fraction of unique TCRs that were SARS-CoV-2-associated, and depth was defined as the fraction of total T cells that were SARS-CoV-2-associated. Using the MIRA data, each spike-specific TCR was assigned both to the spike region to which the TCR was reactive and to a CD4 or CD8 class. Log10-transformed breadth and depth values were compared by one-way ANOVA with Sidak's multiple comparisons tests. Held by TCRdb, this immuneACCESS table contains in-frame sequences only and omits some clones. Under half of the omission traces to an unresolved V gene where checked; the cause of the rest is unknown. D and trimming were read from the DNA, whereas the V and J calls and clone size are those reported in that table. A total of some 150,000 clones appear in this sample, around 89% of them only once. 4.7% of the sample rests with the top ten.

CDR1 and CDR2 (KGHSH, LQKENI) derive from the germline V gene. V is cut by 4 bases and J by 5 bases, and the space between the germline ends is 21 bases. From the cysteine up to the phenylalanine, the CDR3 has a length of 17 residues. Only the CDR3 portion is preserved as DNA: 51 bases, with reading frame beginning at the first base. The time point label on this specimen signifies: baseline before first vaccination. Vaccinee samples were obtained from the UK trials COV001 and COV002, which included a single-blind randomized controlled phase 2/3 trial of AZD1222 (ChAdOx1 nCoV-19) in healthy adults. For TCRbeta chain sequencing, PBMC samples from trial participants were taken at day 0 and at day 28 after the second dose. As concerns this clone: Its antigen is currently not known. It has no much larger one-base neighbor in the sample; base qualities were not kept.

General findings and caveats noted by the study authors: No day 14 peak-response samples were available, so repertoires were characterized only after the peak T cell response. In the small 56-69-year group, the increase in depth fell short of significance, most likely because of low power. Most participants were white British and females outnumbered males, and the authors suggested that clonal diversity may have been underestimated. Vaccine-associated CD4 TCRs spanned the whole spike protein, with dominant responses in regions 160-218 and 743-854. Conclusions about previously exposed vaccinees are limited because only six or seven AZD1222 recipients were SARS-CoV-2 seropositive at baseline. Nearly half of unique spike-specific TCRs reportedly recognized epitopes outside regions mutated in the B.1.351 and B.1.1.7 variants. After two AZD1222 doses, spike-specific TCR breadth and depth were significantly higher than at day 0 and than in MenACWY recipients.

Rearrangement joined TRBV18 to TRBJ1-5; the D gene identity is not certain. This specimen consisted of peripheral blood, obtained on day 0 of AZD1222 vaccination. The receptor comes from an adult in good health. This receptor carries the CDR3 CASSLLPGDQRDQPQHF. The DNA reads TGTGCCAGCTCACTCTTACCGGGAGACCAAAGGGATCAGCCCCAGCATTTT. Beyond the CDR3, the reference TRBV18 and TRBJ1-5 genes provide the residues; the full variable domain reads: NAGVMQNPRHLVRRRGQEARLRCSPMKGHSHVYWYRQLPEEGLKFMVYLQKENIIDESGMPKERFSAEFPKEGPSILRIQQVVRGDSAAYFCASSLLPGDQRDQPQHFGDGTRLSIL.